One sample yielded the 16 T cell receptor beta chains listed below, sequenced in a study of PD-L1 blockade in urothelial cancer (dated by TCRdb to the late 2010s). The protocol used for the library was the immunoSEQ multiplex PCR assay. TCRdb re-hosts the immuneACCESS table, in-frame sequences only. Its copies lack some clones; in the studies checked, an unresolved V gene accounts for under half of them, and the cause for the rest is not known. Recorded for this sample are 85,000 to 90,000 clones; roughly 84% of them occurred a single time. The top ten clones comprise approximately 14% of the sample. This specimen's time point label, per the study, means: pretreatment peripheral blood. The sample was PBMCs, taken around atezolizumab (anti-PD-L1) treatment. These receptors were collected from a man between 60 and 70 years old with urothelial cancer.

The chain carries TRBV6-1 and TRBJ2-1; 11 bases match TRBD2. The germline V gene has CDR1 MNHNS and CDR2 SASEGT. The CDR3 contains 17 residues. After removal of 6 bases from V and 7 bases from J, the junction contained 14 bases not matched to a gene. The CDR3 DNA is TGTGCCAGCAGCGAAACTAGCGGGAGAGCAACAACGAATGAGCAGTTCTTC. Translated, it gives CASSETSGRATTNEQFF.

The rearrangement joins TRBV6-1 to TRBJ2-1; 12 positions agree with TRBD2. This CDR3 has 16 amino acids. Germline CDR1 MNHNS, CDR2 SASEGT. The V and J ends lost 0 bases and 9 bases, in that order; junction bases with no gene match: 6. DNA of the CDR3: TGTGCCAGCAGTGAAGCGGGGCTAGCGGGGGGGCCTGAGCAGTTCTTC. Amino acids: CASSEAGLAGGPEQFF.

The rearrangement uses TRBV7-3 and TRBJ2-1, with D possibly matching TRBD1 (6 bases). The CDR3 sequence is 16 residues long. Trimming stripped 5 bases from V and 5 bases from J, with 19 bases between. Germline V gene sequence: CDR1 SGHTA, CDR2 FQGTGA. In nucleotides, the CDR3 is TGTGCCAGCAGCCTGAACCCCACAGGGCGCGACAATGAGCAGTTCTTC. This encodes CASSLNPTGRDNEQFF.

CDR3 in DNA: TGTGCCACCTCACAGGGTCCTAGCACAGATACGCAGTATTTT. It is translated as CATSQGPSTDTQYF. The chain couples TRBV19 to TRBJ2-3; possibly TRBD1 for D (6 bases). V was shortened by 10 bases and J by 0 bases, with 14 bases between the two germline ends. This CDR3 has 14 amino acids. Germline V gene data show CDR1 as LNHDA and CDR2 as SQIVND (reference sequence).

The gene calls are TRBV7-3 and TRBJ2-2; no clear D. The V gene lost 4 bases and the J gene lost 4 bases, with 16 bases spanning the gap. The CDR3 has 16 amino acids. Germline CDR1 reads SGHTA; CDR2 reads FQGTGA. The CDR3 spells CASSSNGGSSTGELFF. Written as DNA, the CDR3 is TGTGCCAGCAGCTCCAACGGTGGTTCATCCACCGGGGAGCTGTTTTTT.

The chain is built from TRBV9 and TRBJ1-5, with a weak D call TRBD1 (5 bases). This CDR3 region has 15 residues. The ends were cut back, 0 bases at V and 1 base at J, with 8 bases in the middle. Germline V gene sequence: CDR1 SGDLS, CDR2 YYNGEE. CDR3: CASSVGGRSNQPQHF. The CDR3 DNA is TGTGCCAGCAGCGTAGGGGGCCGGAGCAATCAGCCCCAGCATTTT.

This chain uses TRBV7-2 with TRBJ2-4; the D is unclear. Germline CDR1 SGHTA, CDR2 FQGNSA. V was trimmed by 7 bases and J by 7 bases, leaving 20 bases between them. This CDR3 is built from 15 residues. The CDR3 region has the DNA TGTGCCAGCACCCCGACACCGCGAACCCCCAACATTCAGTACTTC. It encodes CASTPTPRTPNIQYF.

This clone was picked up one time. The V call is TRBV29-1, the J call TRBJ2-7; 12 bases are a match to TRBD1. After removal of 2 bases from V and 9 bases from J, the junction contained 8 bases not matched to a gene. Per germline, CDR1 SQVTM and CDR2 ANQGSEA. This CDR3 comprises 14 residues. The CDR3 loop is CSVERGTGGAVQYF. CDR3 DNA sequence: TGCAGCGTTGAAAGAGGGACAGGGGGCGCAGTGCAGTACTTC.

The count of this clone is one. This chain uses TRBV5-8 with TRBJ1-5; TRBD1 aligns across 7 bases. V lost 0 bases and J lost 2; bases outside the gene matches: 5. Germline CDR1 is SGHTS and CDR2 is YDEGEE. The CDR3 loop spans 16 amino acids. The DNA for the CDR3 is TGTGCCAGCAGCTTGGAACAGGGGACGGGCAATCAGCCCCAGCATTTT. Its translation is CASSLEQGTGNQPQHF.

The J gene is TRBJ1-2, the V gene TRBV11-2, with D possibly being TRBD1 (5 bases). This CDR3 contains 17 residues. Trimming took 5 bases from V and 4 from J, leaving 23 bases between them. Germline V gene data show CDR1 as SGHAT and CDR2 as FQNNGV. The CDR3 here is CASSTTIQGSYPYGYTF. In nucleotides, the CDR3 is TGTGCCAGCAGCACAACCATTCAGGGCAGCTATCCCTATGGCTACACCTTC.

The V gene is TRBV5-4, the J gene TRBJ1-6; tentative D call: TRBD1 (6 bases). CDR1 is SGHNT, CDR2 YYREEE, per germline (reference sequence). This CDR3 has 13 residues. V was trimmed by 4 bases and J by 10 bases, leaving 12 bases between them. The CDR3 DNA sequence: TGTGCCAGCAGCGCGCCAGGGGTGTCACCCCTCCACTTT. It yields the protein CASSAPGVSPLHF.

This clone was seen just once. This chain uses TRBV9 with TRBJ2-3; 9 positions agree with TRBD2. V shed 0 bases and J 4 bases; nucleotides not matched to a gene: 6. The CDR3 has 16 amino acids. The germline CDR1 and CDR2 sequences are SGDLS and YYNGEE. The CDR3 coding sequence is TGTGCCAGCAGCGTAGTTGGGACTAGCTCCCCAGATACGCAGTATTTT. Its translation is CASSVVGTSSPDTQYF.

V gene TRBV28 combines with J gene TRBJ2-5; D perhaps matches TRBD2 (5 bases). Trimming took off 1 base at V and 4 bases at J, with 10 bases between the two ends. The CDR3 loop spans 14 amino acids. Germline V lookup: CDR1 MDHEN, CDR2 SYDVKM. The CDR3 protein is CASSLSRRRETQYF. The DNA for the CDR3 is TGTGCCAGCAGTTTATCTCGGAGGCGAGAGACCCAGTACTTC.

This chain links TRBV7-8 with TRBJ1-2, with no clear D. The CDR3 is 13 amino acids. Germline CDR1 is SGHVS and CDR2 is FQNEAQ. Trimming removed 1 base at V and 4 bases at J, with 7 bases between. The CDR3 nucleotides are TGTGCCAGCAGCTTAGACAGCTCCTATGGCTACACCTTC. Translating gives CASSLDSSYGYTF. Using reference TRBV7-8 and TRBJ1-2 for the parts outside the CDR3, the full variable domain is GAGVSQSPRYKVAKRGQDVALRCDPISGHVSLFWYQQALGQGPEFLTYFQNEAQLDKSGLPSDRFFAERPEGSVSTLKIQRTQQEDSAVYLCASSLDSSYGYTFGSGTRLTVV.

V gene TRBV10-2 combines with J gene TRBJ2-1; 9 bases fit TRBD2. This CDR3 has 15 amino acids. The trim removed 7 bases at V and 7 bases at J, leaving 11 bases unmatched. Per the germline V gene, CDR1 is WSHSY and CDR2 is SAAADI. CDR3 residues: CASTEGGRAWNEQFF. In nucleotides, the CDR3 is TGCGCCAGCACGGAAGGCGGGAGGGCCTGGAATGAGCAGTTCTTC.

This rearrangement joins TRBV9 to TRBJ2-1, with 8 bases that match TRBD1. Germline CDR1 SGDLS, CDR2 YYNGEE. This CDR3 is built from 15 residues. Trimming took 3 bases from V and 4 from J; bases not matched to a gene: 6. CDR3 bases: TGTGCCAGCAGCGAATCCGGGACAGGTTACAATGAGCAGTTCTTC. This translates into CASSESGTGYNEQFF.